The 9 T cell receptor beta chains presented below share a single source sample, sequenced in a study of identical twins. One entry per CDR3 protein, called by TCRdb with MiXCR from the 5' RACE reads. This sample has about 570,000 distinct CDR3 sequences, with 9.6% found just once. This same sample was also part of a study on yellow fever vaccine responses in identical twins.

Sequenced sample: PBMCs. All receptors derive from a woman under 30 in good health.

This clonotype came up a few times. CDR3 sequence reads: CASSPASSGLDTQYF. CDR3 bases: TGTGCCAGCAGCCCCGCCTCTAGCGGACTAGATACGCAGTATTTT. This rearrangement joins TRBV7-2 to TRBJ2-3, with 7 bases aligning to TRBD2. The CDR3 is 15 amino acids. The V segment lost 5 bases and the J segment 5 bases; nucleotides outside the gene matches: 10. CDR1 and CDR2 (germline): SGHTA, FQGNSA. Combining the CDR3 with reference TRBV7-2 and TRBJ2-3 gives the whole variable domain GAGVSQSPSNKVTEKGKDVELRCDPISGHTALYWYRQSLGQGLEFLIYFQGNSAPDKSGLPSDRFSAERTGGSVSTLTIQRTQQEDSAVYLCASSPASSGLDTQYFGPGTRLTVL.

This clonotype has at least ten counts. The J gene is TRBJ2-1, the V gene TRBV4-1; a possible D gene is TRBD2 (5 bases). Per the germline V gene, CDR1 is MGHRA and CDR2 is YSYEKL. This CDR3 is 15 amino acids long. V was cut by 0 bases and J by 8 bases, with 14 bases left in between. For the CDR3, the DNA is TGCGCCAGCAGCCAAGAACCTAGTCTGAGGGATGAGCAGTTCTTC. Its translation is CASSQEPSLRDEQFF.

This clonotype was detected many times. The V and J genes are TRBV27 and TRBJ2-7; TRBD2 matches 10 bases. This CDR3 has 13 amino acids. CDR1 is MNHEY and CDR2 is SMNVEV in the germline V gene (reference sequence). V shed 7 bases and J 3 bases; nucleotides not matched to a gene: 3. As DNA, the CDR3 is TGTGCCAGCAAGGTAGCGGGAGGCTACGAGCAGTACTTC. This codes for CASKVAGGYEQYF.

The V gene is TRBV27, the J gene TRBJ2-5; D is uncertain. This CDR3 has 14 amino acids. Germline V gives CDR1 MNHEY, CDR2 SMNVEV (reference sequence). Trimming left V 0 bases short and J 2 bases short, with 7 bases between. CDR3 sequence: CASSLSWVQETQYF. Here the CDR3 DNA reads TGTGCCAGCAGTTTATCGTGGGTACAAGAGACCCAGTACTTC.

This chain joins TRBV6-2 or TRBV6-3 and TRBJ2-7; weak D call: TRBD2 (6 bases). Germline V lookup: CDR1 MNHEY, CDR2 SVGEGT. The V gene lost 8 bases and the J gene lost 2 bases, with 10 bases spanning the gap. The CDR3 has 12 residues. CDR3: CASAGPAYEQYF. The CDR3 coding sequence is TGTGCCAGCGCGGGACCCGCCTACGAGCAGTACTTC.

This clonotype was seen ten or more times. This chain links TRBV15 with TRBJ2-1, with 8 bases identical to TRBD2. In germline, CDR1 is LNHNV, CDR2 YYDKDF (reference sequence). V gave up 1 base and J gave up 7 bases; unmatched junction bases: 6. The CDR3 runs to 15 residues. The CDR3 DNA follows: TGTGCCACCAGCAGAGTAGCGGGAAACGTTAATGAGCAGTTCTTC. It yields the protein CATSRVAGNVNEQFF.

This clonotype was seen just once. The chain has TRBV7-6 and TRBJ2-7, with 7 bases matching TRBD2. The trim removed 3 bases at V and 7 bases at J, leaving 9 bases unmatched. Germline values: CDR1 SGHVS, CDR2 FNYEAQ. The CDR3 spans 14 residues. The DNA of the CDR3 is TGTGCCAGCAGCTTTGGGGGAGGGCCTGGAGAGCAGTACTTC. It codes for CASSFGGGPGEQYF.

This clonotype was recorded many times. This chain uses TRBV30 with TRBJ2-7, with D tentatively TRBD1 (5 bases). The CDR3 loop spans 11 amino acids. Trimming removed 4 bases at V and 1 base at J, with 5 bases between. CDR1 is GTSNPN, CDR2 SVGIG, per germline (reference sequence). The CDR3: CAWTGSYEQYF. In DNA form, the CDR3 reads TGTGCCTGGACAGGGTCCTACGAGCAGTACTTC.

This clonotype has a handful of counts. The chain employs TRBV5-1 and TRBJ2-1; D is ambiguous. This CDR3 is built from 13 residues. Per the germline V gene, CDR1 is SGHRS and CDR2 is YFSETQ. Between the trimmed V and J ends, which lost 5 bases and 4 bases, there was a span of 10 bases. The CDR3 is CASRVADYNEQFF. The CDR3 DNA sequence: TGCGCCAGCAGGGTGGCGGATTACAATGAGCAGTTCTTC.